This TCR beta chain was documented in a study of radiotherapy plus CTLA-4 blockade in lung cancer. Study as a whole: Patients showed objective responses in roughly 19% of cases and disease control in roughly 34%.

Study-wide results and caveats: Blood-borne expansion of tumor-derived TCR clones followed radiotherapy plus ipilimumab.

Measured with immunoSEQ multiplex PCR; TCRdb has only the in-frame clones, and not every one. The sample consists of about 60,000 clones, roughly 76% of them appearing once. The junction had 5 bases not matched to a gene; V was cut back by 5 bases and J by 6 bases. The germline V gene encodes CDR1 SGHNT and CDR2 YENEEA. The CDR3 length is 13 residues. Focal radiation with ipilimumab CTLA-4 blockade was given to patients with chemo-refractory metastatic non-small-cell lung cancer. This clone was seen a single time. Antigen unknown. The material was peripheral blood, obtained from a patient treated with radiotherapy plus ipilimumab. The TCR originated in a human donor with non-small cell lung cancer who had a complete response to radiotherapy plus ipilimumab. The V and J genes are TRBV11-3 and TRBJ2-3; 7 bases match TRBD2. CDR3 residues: CASSTNSGDTQYF. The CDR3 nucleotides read TGTGCCAGCAGCACAAATAGCGGGGATACGCAGTATTTT.